This T cell receptor (beta chain) originates from a study of blood T cell repertoires in COVID-19. About the study: Samples taken during acute and convalescent COVID-19 were collected in the United States, Italy and Spain. PBMCs, B-cell-depleted T cells, or T cells provided the cDNA or gDNA that made up the material.

The sample holds a few counts of this clone. In the authors' workflow: Amplification of reference gene primers provided the estimated nucleated cell counts. Data came from immunoSEQ multiplex PCR; TCRdb stores just in-frame clones and leaves some out. V and J calls and clone size follow that table, whereas D and trimming were derived from the DNA. The table records more than 95,000 clones, around 90% of them present only once. This CDR3 is 16 amino acids long. V lost 3 bases to trimming and J lost 3 bases; unmatched junction nucleotides: 6. The germline CDR1 and CDR2 sequences are SEHNR and FQNEAQ (reference sequence).

The clonotype was recovered from a man between 45 and 60 years old in a cohort sampled during active COVID-19. The chain combines TRBV7-9 with TRBJ1-5; 9 positions match TRBD1. Sequenced input: peripheral blood. For the CDR3, the DNA is TGTGCCAGCAGCTTCGGGACAGGGTCGTTCAATCAGCCCCAGCATTTT. Residues: CASSFGTGSFNQPQHF.